This TCR beta chain stems from a study of graft-versus-host responses after intestinal transplantation. Trimming removed 2 bases from V and 0 bases from J, with 5 bases in between. This CDR3 comprises 14 residues. CDR1 is LNHDA, CDR2 SQIVND, per germline (reference sequence). Study results and limitations: Declining HvG levels early post-transplant were linked to peak circulating GvH clone levels.

For this clone: The antigen remains undetermined.

Here immunoSEQ multiplex PCR was the method, and the copy in TCRdb shows in-frame clones only, minus some. The top ten hold less than 0.25% of the sample, which has tens of thousands of clones, over 90% seen once. The sample was unstimulated CD8+ T cells sorted from spleen or lymph node cells, taken before transplant. This clonotype was obtained from a human donor who was the organ donor for an intestinal transplant. This chain uses TRBV19 with TRBJ1-5; unclear D gene. The CDR3 DNA follows: TGTGCCAGTAGTATACAAATTAGCAATCAGCCCCAGCATTTT. This sequence encodes CASSIQISNQPQHF.